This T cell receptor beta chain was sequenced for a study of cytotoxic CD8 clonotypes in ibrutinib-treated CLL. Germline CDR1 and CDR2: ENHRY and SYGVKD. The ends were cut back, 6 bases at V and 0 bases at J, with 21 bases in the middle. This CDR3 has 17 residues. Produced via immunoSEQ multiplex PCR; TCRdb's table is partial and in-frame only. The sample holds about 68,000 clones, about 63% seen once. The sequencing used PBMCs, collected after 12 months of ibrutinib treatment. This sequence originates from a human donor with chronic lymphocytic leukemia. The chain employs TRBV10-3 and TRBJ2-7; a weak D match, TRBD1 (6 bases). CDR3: CAISEIDYRDTSYEQYF. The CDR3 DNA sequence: TGTGCCATCAGCGAAATTGATTACCGGGACACCTCCTACGAGCAGTACTTC.